This paragraph reports one TCR beta chain. This specimen belongs to a study of blood T cell repertoires in COVID-19. About the study: The United States, Italy and Spain were the sources of the acute and convalescent COVID-19 samples. PBMCs, B-cell-depleted T cells, or T cells provided the cDNA or gDNA that made up the material.

In the original workflow: For nucleated cells, counts were estimated from reference gene primer amplification. Only in-frame clones appear in the TCRdb table, and some are missing; sequencing was by immunoSEQ multiplex PCR. Clonal size and the V and J genes are those of that table, whereas D and trimming came from the DNA. This sample has 90,000 to 120,000 clones, with roughly 84% found just once. Germline CDR1 is MNHEY and CDR2 is SVGAGI. V shed 11 bases and J 0 bases; nucleotides not matched to a gene: 10. The CDR3 runs to 15 residues. The TCR originated in a human donor in a cohort sampled during active COVID-19. The sequenced sample was peripheral blood. The V and J genes are TRBV6-5 and TRBJ1-1, with TRBD1 matching over 9 bases. The CDR3 DNA reads as TGTGCCGGGAGCAACACAGGGGGCTTGAACACTGAAGCTTTCTTT. Amino acid sequence: CAGSNTGGLNTEAFF.